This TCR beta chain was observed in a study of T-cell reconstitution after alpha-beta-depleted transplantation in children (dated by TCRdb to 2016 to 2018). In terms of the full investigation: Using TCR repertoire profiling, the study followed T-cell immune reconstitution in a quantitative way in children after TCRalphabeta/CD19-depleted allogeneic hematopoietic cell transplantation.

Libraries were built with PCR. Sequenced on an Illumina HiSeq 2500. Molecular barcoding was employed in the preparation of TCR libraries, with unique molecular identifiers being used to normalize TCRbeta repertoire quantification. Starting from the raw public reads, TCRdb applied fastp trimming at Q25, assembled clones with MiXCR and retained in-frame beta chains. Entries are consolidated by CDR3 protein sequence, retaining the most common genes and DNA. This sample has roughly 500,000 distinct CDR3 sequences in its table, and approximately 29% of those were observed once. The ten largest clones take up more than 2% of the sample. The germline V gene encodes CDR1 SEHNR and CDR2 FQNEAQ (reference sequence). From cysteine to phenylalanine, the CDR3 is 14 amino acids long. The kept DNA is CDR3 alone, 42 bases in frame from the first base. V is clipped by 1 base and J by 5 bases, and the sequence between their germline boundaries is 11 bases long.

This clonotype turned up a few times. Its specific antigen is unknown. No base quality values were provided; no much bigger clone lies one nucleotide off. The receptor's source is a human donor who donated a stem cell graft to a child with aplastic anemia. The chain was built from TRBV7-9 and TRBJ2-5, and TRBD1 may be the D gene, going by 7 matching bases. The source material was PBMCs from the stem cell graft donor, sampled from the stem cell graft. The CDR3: CASSLGGTEETQYF. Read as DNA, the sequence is TGTGCCAGCAGCTTAGGCGGGACAGAGGAGACCCAGTACTTC.